This T cell receptor (beta chain) was identified during a study of blood T cell repertoires in COVID-19. Study-level information: PBMCs, B-cell-depleted T cells, or T cells were the source of the cDNA or gDNA that made up the material.

TCRdb keeps only in-frame clones here, not all; method: immunoSEQ multiplex PCR. The table records around 100,000 clones, approximately 86% of them present only once. The CDR3 sequence is 16 residues long. Germline assignment: CDR1 SGHKS and CDR2 YYEKEE (reference sequence). The V and J ends lost 0 bases and 2 bases respectively, with 9 bases between them. V usage is TRBV5-5 and J usage is TRBJ2-6; D possibly corresponds to TRBD2 (6 bases). The sample taken for sequencing was peripheral blood. The TCR comes from a human donor in a cohort sampled during active COVID-19. The CDR3 DNA is TGTGCCAGCAGCTTGGTTACGGGGGCTGGGGCCAACGTCCTGACTTTC. Encoded protein: CASSLVTGAGANVLTF.